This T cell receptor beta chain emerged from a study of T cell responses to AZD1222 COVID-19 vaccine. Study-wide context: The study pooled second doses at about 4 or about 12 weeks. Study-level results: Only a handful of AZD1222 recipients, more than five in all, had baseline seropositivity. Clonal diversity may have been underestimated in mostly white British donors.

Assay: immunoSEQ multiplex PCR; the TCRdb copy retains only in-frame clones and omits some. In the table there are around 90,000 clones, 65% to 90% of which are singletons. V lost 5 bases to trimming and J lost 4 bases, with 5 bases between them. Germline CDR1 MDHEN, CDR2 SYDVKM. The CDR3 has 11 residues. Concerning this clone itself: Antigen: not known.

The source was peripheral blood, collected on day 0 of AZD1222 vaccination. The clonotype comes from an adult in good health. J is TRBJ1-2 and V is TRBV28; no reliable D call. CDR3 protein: CASSLSYGYTF. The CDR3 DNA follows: TGTGCCAGCAGTCTTTCCTATGGCTACACCTTC.